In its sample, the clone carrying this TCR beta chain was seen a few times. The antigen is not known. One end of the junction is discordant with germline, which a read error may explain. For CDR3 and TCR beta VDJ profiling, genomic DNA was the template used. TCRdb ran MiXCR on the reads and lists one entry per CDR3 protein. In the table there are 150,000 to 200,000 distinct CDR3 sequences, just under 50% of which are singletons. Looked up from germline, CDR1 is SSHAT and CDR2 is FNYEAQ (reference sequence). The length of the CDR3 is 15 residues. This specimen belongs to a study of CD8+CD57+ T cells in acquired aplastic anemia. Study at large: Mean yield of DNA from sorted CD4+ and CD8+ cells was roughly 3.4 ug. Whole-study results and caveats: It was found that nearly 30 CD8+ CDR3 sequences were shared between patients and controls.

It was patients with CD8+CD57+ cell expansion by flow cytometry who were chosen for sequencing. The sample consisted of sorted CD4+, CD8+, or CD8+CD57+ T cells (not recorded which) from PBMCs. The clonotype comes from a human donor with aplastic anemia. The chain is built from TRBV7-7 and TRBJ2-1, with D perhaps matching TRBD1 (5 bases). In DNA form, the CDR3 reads TGTGCTAGCAGCTTAGCCCCGGACACCTACAATGAGCAGTTCTTC. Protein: CASSLAPDTYNEQFF.